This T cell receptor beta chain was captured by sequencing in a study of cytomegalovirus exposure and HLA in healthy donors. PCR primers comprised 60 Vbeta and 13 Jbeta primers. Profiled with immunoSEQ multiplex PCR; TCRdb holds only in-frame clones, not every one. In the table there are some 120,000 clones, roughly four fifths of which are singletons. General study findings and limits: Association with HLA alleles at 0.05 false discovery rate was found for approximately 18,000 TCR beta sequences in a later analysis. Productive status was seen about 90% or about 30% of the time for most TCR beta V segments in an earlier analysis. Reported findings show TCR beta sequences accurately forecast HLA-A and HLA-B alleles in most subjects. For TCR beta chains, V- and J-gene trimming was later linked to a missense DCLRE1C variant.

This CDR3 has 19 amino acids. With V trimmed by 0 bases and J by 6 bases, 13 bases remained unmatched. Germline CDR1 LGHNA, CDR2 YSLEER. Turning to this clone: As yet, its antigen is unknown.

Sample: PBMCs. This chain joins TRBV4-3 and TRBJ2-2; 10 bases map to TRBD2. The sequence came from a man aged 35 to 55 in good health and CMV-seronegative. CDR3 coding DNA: TGCGCCAGCAGCCAAGATTGGGCTAGCGGGAGAGTATTGGCCGGGGAGCTGTTTTTT. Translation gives CASSQDWASGRVLAGELFF.